This T cell receptor (beta chain) was documented in a study of siplizumab effects on memory and regulatory T cells. The CDR3 has 12 residues. V shed 5 bases and J shed 8 bases, with 12 bases lying between them. Germline V gene data show CDR1 as SGHRS and CDR2 as YFSETQ. Some clones are missing from TCRdb's copy, which holds only in-frame ones; the method was immunoSEQ multiplex PCR. Among 90,000 to 120,000 clones, around 95% were seen once, and the ten largest hold under 0.7%. This receptor was taken from a human donor in good health. J is TRBJ2-3 and V is TRBV5-1; D not resolved. The sample consisted of Tregs sorted from blood. CDR3 sequence reads: CASRPGSGTQYF. In DNA form, the CDR3 reads TGCGCCAGCAGACCCGGCTCAGGTACGCAGTATTTT.